This TCR beta chain was captured by sequencing in a study of regulatory T cells in long-lasting Graves disease. The time point denotes: persistent/refractory GD, antithyroid drugs over 5 years with positive TRAb. The TCR library was made from RNA extracted from PBMCs. An endocrinology department in Xi'an, China, recruited the patients. Relying on iRepertoire HTBI primers and Arm-PCR of CDR3 regions, the team built TCR beta libraries. Original processing methods: Looking across samples, the authors found some 60 TRBV and some 13 TRBJ segments. TCRdb recomputed calls from the multiplex PCR reads with MiXCR, one row per CDR3 protein. The V and J calls come from TCRdb's annotation, not from the publication. The sample lists 500,000 to 700,000 distinct CDR3 sequences, approximately 31% occurring once. The germline V gene has CDR1 LNHDA and CDR2 SQIVND (reference sequence). V lost 7 bases to trimming and J lost 0 bases, with 19 bases between them. The CDR3 is 17 amino acids.

The chain has TRBV19 and TRBJ1-5; maybe TRBD1 (5 bases). The source is a female donor with Graves disease. The specimen was peripheral blood mononuclear cells (PBMCs), collected when the disease was refractory, from a patient treated with antithyroid drugs. The DNA of the CDR3 is TGTGCCAGTATAAGATCGGGGCAGGCATATAGCAATCAGCCCCAGCATTTT. This translates into CASIRSGQAYSNQPQHF. The variable domain in full, completed from reference TRBV19 and TRBJ1-5, reads DGGITQSPKYLFRKEGQNVTLSCEQNLNHDAMYWYRQDPGQGLRLIYYSQIVNDFQKGDIAEGYSVSREKKESFPLTVTSAQKNPTAFYLCASIRSGQAYSNQPQHFGDGTRLSIL.